The sequence of this T cell receptor beta chain was determined in a study of cytomegalovirus exposure and HLA in healthy donors. In the study overall: The approximately 130 validation repertoires matched the 666 first-cohort repertoires in platform, a later analysis reported. Study-level findings and limits: It was found in a later analysis that first-cohort TCR clusters tended to co-occur in the 100 to 150 validation repertoires.

Here immunoSEQ multiplex PCR was the method, and the copy in TCRdb shows in-frame clones only, minus some. Of fewer than 140,000 clones in the sample, about 88% were seen once. V lost 1 base to trimming and J lost 1 base, with 9 bases between them. Germline-derived CDR1 and CDR2 are SGHTS and YDEGEE. This CDR3 is built from 15 residues. Turning to this clone: The antigen remains unidentified.

Material: PBMCs. V is TRBV5-8 and J is TRBJ1-5; D unresolved. This TCR came from a woman in her late teens or twenties in good health and CMV-seropositive. The CDR3 is CASSLTQISNQPQHF. For the CDR3, the DNA is TGTGCCAGCAGCTTGACACAGATAAGCAATCAGCCCCAGCATTTT. Full variable domain (missing parts from reference TRBV5-8 and TRBJ1-5): EAGVTQSPTHLIKTRGQQATLRCSPISGHTSVYWYQQALGLGLQFLLWYDEGEERNRGNFPPRFSGRQFPNYSSELNVNALELEDSALYLCASSLTQISNQPQHFGDGTRLSIL.